These 31 T cell receptor beta chains came from one sample sequenced in a study of blood T cell repertoires in COVID-19. Using immunoSEQ multiplex PCR, the repertoire was profiled, and TCRdb retains in-frame clones only, with some absent. The table lists around 310,000 clones, roughly 88% of them singletons, with 4% in the top ten. The sequencing input was peripheral blood. The origin of the receptors is a woman aged 50 to 60 with active or convalescent COVID-19.

This clone has only one observation. The chain combines TRBV7-9 with TRBJ1-2, with TRBD1 identical over 7 bases. After removal of 4 bases from V and 1 base from J, the junction contained 6 bases not matched to a gene. The CDR3 consists of 15 residues. Germline assignment: CDR1 SEHNR and CDR2 FQNEAQ (reference sequence). The CDR3 DNA sequence: TGTGCCAGCAGCTCCAAGGGACAGATTAACTATGGCTACACCTTC. Residues: CASSSKGQINYGYTF.

This chain uses TRBV5-1 with TRBJ2-1; 9 bases fit TRBD2. Germline assignment: CDR1 SGHRS and CDR2 YFSETQ. This CDR3 is 14 amino acids long. Germline trimming cut 3 bases from V and 6 bases from J; bases unmatched to any gene: 4. CDR3 bases: TGCGCCAGCAGCTCGACTAGCGGTACCAATGAGCAGTTCTTC. Amino acid sequence: CASSSTSGTNEQFF.

V gene TRBV30 combines with J gene TRBJ1-6, with 7 bases aligning to TRBD1. CDR1 GTSNPN and CDR2 SVGIG come from the germline V gene (reference sequence). The trim removed 7 bases at V and 7 bases at J, leaving 7 bases unmatched. CDR3 length: 13 residues. The CDR3 is CASRQGLNSPLHF. For the CDR3, the DNA is TGTGCCTCCAGACAGGGCCTCAATTCACCCCTCCACTTT. The full variable domain, in which reference TRBV30 and TRBJ1-6 provide the parts outside the CDR3, is SQTIHQWPATLVQPVGSPLSLECTVEGTSNPNLYWYRQAAGRGLQLLFYSVGIGQISSEVPQNLSASRPQDRQFILSSKKLLLSDSGFYLCASRQGLNSPLHFGNGTRLTVT.

The V call is TRBV7-2, the J call TRBJ2-7; 10 bases line up with TRBD1. The germline V gene encodes CDR1 SGHTA and CDR2 FQGNSA. This CDR3 region has 15 residues. With V trimmed by 3 bases and J by 4 bases, 6 bases remained unmatched. In DNA, the CDR3 is TGTGCCAGCAGCTTTCTGGGACAGGGGAGATACGAGCAGTACTTC. This gives the protein CASSFLGQGRYEQYF.

The J gene is TRBJ1-6, the V gene TRBV7-2; TRBD1 aligns across 7 bases. The CDR3 is made up of 15 amino acids. Germline V lookup: CDR1 SGHTA, CDR2 FQGNSA. V gave up 1 base and J gave up 6 bases; unmatched junction bases: 3. The CDR3 nucleotides read TGTGCCAGCAGCTTAGGAGCAGGGGGTAATTCACCCCTCCACTTT. It is translated as CASSLGAGGNSPLHF. Together with reference TRBV7-2 and TRBJ1-6, the CDR3 gives the full variable domain: GAGVSQSPSNKVTEKGKDVELRCDPISGHTALYWYRQSLGQGLEFLIYFQGNSAPDKSGLPSDRFSAERTGGSVSTLTIQRTQQEDSAVYLCASSLGAGGNSPLHFGNGTRLTVT.

The chain has TRBV30 and TRBJ1-3; D is unclear. CDR1 is GTSNPN and CDR2 is SVGIG in the germline V gene (reference sequence). The CDR3 length is 15 residues. V was cut by 0 bases and J by 0 bases, with 9 bases left in between. The CDR3 region has the DNA TGTGCCTGGAGTGTTGGAGGAGACTCTGGAAACACCATATATTTT. This gives the protein CAWSVGGDSGNTIYF.

J is TRBJ2-3 and V is TRBV3-1 (or the pseudogene TRBV3-2); maybe TRBD1 (5 bases). Germline V gene lookup returns CDR1 LGHDT and CDR2 YNNKEL (reference sequence). V was clipped by 4 bases and J by 1 base, with 18 bases between them. The CDR3 totals 17 residues. The CDR3 reads CASSLRTDSSGTDTQYF. CDR3 coding DNA: TGTGCCAGCAGCCTTAGAACCGACAGCTCCGGCACAGATACGCAGTATTTT.

The chain employs TRBV5-4 and TRBJ2-7; 9 nucleotides agree with TRBD2. Germline lookup yields CDR1 SGHNT and CDR2 YYREEE (reference sequence). V shed 7 bases and J 7 bases; nucleotides not matched to a gene: 6. This CDR3 comprises 12 residues. CDR3 residues: CASGPSGEEQYF. The CDR3 bases are TGTGCCAGCGGCCCTAGCGGGGAAGAGCAGTACTTC. The variable domain in full, with the rest retrieved from reference TRBV5-4 and TRBJ2-7, is ETGVTQSPTHLIKTRGQQVTLRCSSQSGHNTVSWYQQALGQGPQFIFQYYREEENGRGNFPPRFSGLQFPNYSSELNVNALELDDSALYLCASGPSGEEQYFGPGTRLTVT.

The chain links TRBV28 to TRBJ1-4, with 8 bases aligning to TRBD1. Germline V CDR1 and CDR2: MDHEN, SYDVKM. The CDR3 runs to 18 residues. V trimming: 3 bases; J trimming: 0 bases; junction bases outside the gene matches: 9. CDR3 loop: CASSLSGTGATTNEKLFF. The CDR3 DNA reads as TGTGCCAGCAGTTTGTCCGGGACAGGTGCGACAACTAATGAAAAACTGTTTTTT.

The chain recombines TRBV27 with TRBJ1-6; no definite D call. The V gene lost 0 bases and the J gene lost 12 bases, with 9 bases spanning the gap. Per germline, CDR1 MNHEY and CDR2 SMNVEV (reference sequence). This CDR3 is 13 amino acids long. The CDR3, as DNA: TGTGCCAGCAGTTTATCCCGGGAAATACCCCTCCACTTT. This codes for CASSLSREIPLHF.

The chain is built from TRBV30 and TRBJ2-7; D gene uncertain. V lost 2 bases to trimming and J lost 5 bases, with 7 bases between them. The germline CDR1 and CDR2 sequences are GTSNPN and SVGIG (reference sequence). There are 11 residues in the CDR3. This CDR3 reads CAWSSTDEQYF. The CDR3 nucleotides read TGTGCCTGGAGTTCTACAGACGAGCAGTACTTC.

The chain is built from TRBV5-1 and TRBJ2-2; 7 bases are shared with TRBD1. This CDR3 is built from 15 residues. CDR1 and CDR2 from the germline V gene are SGHRS and YFSETQ. Unmatched junction bases numbered 7, after V lost 2 bases and J lost 6 bases. The CDR3 protein is CASSLRQGKSGELFF. For the CDR3, the DNA is TGCGCCAGCAGCTTAAGACAGGGAAAATCCGGGGAGCTGTTTTTT.

This clone has only one observation. This sequence joins TRBV6-2 or TRBV6-3 and TRBJ2-5; maybe TRBD1 (6 bases). The CDR3 is 15 residues long. The V and J ends lost 4 bases and 1 base respectively, with 13 bases between them. Germline V gene lookup returns CDR1 MNHEY and CDR2 SVGEGT. The CDR3 DNA sequence: TGTGCCAGCAGTTCCCCCTTGACAGGCCAAGAGACCCAGTACTTC. It translates to CASSSPLTGQETQYF.

This chain connects TRBV29-1 to TRBJ2-3, with a possible D match to TRBD1 (6 bases). V dropped 1 base and J dropped 3 bases, with 17 bases sitting between them. CDR3 size: 16 residues. Germline V gene data show CDR1 as SQVTM and CDR2 as ANQGSEA. CDR3: CSVEGGHMFGTDTQYF. The CDR3 region has the DNA TGCAGCGTTGAAGGGGGACACATGTTTGGGACAGATACGCAGTATTTT.

The rearrangement uses TRBV9 and TRBJ2-1; a possible D gene is TRBD1 (5 bases). This CDR3 is 14 amino acids long. Germline V gene data show CDR1 as SGDLS and CDR2 as YYNGEE. V lost 2 bases, J lost 7 bases, and 13 bases lay in between. In DNA, the CDR3 is TGTGCCAGCAGCGTCGACAGTTGGGGAAATGAGCAGTTCTTC. It translates to CASSVDSWGNEQFF.

The rearrangement links TRBV7-2 to TRBJ2-7, with 10 bases matching TRBD2. Germline V gene data show CDR1 as SGHTA and CDR2 as FQGNSA. The trim removed 5 bases at V and 3 bases at J, leaving 4 bases unmatched. The CDR3 runs 14 residues. CDR3: CASSTSGVHYEQYF. DNA for the CDR3: TGTGCCAGCAGCACTAGCGGGGTCCACTACGAGCAGTACTTC.

The chain recombines TRBV6-4 with TRBJ2-1, with a possible D match to TRBD2 (5 bases). V was pared by 5 bases and J by 5 bases, with 10 bases between. Germline V gene lookup returns CDR1 MRHNA and CDR2 SNTAGT. This CDR3 is 13 amino acids long. CDR3 region: CASSRSGNNEQFF. Here the CDR3 DNA reads TGTGCCAGCAGTCGCAGCGGTAACAATGAGCAGTTCTTC.

This chain uses TRBV7-2 with TRBJ2-7; D may be TRBD2 (5 bases). The length of the CDR3 is 16 residues. Trimming took 1 base from V and 1 from J, leaving 14 bases between them. Germline CDR1 and CDR2: SGHTA and FQGNSA. In DNA form, the CDR3 reads TGTGCCAGCAGCTTAGTAGGAGGCCCTCCGTCCTACGAGCAGTACTTC. Translating it yields CASSLVGGPPSYEQYF.

The chain links TRBV28 to TRBJ2-7, with 9 bases matching TRBD2. Trimming took 6 bases from V and 4 from J; bases not matched to a gene: 19. The germline CDR1 and CDR2 sequences are MDHEN and SYDVKM. CDR3 length: 18 residues. The CDR3 nucleotides are TGTGCCAGCAGCTTAAGAGGTTTAGCGGGAGAAGGATTTTACGAGCAGTACTTC. It specifies CASSLRGLAGEGFYEQYF.

The J gene is TRBJ2-1, the V gene TRBV7-2, with 15 bases that match TRBD2. Germline lookup yields CDR1 SGHTA and CDR2 FQGNSA. The CDR3 sequence is 19 residues long. J gave up 4 bases and V 0 bases, and 7 bases lay outside the gene matches. The CDR3 reads CASSLASPGLAGGYNEQFF. DNA for the CDR3: TGTGCCAGCAGCTTAGCGAGCCCGGGACTAGCGGGAGGATACAATGAGCAGTTCTTC.

This chain links TRBV6-2 or TRBV6-3 with TRBJ1-5; D might be TRBD1 (5 bases). V lost 6 bases and J 1 base, leaving 10 bases between the germline ends. This CDR3 has 14 residues. Per the germline V gene, CDR1 is MNHEY and CDR2 is SVGEGT. The CDR3 region is CASSFTGSNQPQHF. CDR3 in DNA: TGTGCCAGCAGCTTTACAGGAAGCAATCAGCCCCAGCATTTT.

The genes are TRBV4-2 and TRBJ2-1; TRBD2 matches 7 bases. Germline values: CDR1 LGHNA, CDR2 YNFKEQ. The CDR3 spans 17 residues. The V gene end was trimmed by 2 bases and the J gene end by 4 bases; junction bases not matched to a gene: 11. The CDR3 sequence: CASSQLADTLEYNEQFF. The DNA for the CDR3 is TGTGCCAGCAGCCAACTAGCGGATACGCTAGAATACAATGAGCAGTTCTTC.

This clone has more than one count but fewer than ten. The chain carries TRBV30 and TRBJ1-2; 7 bases align to TRBD1. The junction had 8 bases not matched to a gene; V was cut back by 3 bases and J by 4 bases. This CDR3 contains 14 residues. Germline V gene data show CDR1 as GTSNPN and CDR2 as SVGIG (reference sequence). The CDR3 DNA sequence: TGTGCCTGGAGGACCGGGACAGCCCCCTATGGCTACACCTTC. This gives the protein CAWRTGTAPYGYTF.

The genes are TRBV5-4 and TRBJ1-1, with TRBD1 matching over 7 bases. The J segment lost 4 bases and the V segment lost 0 bases, leaving 6 bases of the junction unmatched. CDR3 length: 15 amino acids. Germline V CDR1 and CDR2: SGHNT, YYREEE (reference sequence). In DNA, the CDR3 is TGTGCCAGCAGCTTGGCCGGAGGGGGCAGCACTGAAGCTTTCTTT. It translates to CASSLAGGGSTEAFF.

This clone was seen only once. The chain employs TRBV5-1 and TRBJ2-2; the match to TRBD2 covers 8 bases. The CDR3 has 16 amino acids. The germline gives CDR1 SGHRS, CDR2 YFSETQ. V dropped 1 base and J dropped 1; count of bases not matched to a gene: 3. The chain's CDR3 is CASSLRLAQNTGELFF. CDR3 sequence (DNA): TGCGCCAGCAGCTTGAGACTAGCGCAGAACACCGGGGAGCTGTTTTTT.

The genes are TRBV6-6 and TRBJ2-5, with TRBD2 as a possible D gene (5 bases). The CDR3 length is 12 residues. Germline-derived CDR1 and CDR2 are MNHNY and SVGAGI (reference sequence). V was trimmed by 2 bases and J by 5 bases, leaving 6 bases between them. CDR3: CASSYRGETQYF. CDR3 in DNA: TGTGCCAGCAGTTACAGAGGGGAGACCCAGTACTTC.

The chain is built from TRBV14 and TRBJ1-1, with 12 bases that match TRBD1. Germline V gene lookup returns CDR1 SGHDN and CDR2 FVKESK. Unmatched junction bases numbered 4, after V lost 0 bases and J lost 8 bases. This CDR3 contains 15 residues. DNA for the CDR3: TGTGCCAGCAGCCAAGAAGGGACAGGGGGCAGAGAAGCTTTCTTT. It yields the protein CASSQEGTGGREAFF.

V usage is TRBV2 and J usage is TRBJ1-2, with TRBD1 matching 8 bases. The CDR3 is 16 residues long. CDR1 and CDR2 (germline): SNHLY, FYNNEI. The ends lost 5 bases at V and 4 bases at J; junction bases unmatched: 12. In DNA, the CDR3 is TGTGCCAGCAGTTCGACAGGGGATCCTGTAGGCTATGGCTACACCTTC. Its translation is CASSSTGDPVGYGYTF. Drawing the rest from reference TRBV2 and TRBJ1-2, the complete variable domain is EPEVTQTPSHQVTQMGQEVILRCVPISNHLYFYWYRQILGQKVEFLVSFYNNEISEKSEIFDDQFSVERPDGSNFTLKIRSTKLEDSAMYFCASSSTGDPVGYGYTFGSGTRLTVV.

The CDR3 coding sequence is TGCGCCAGCAGACCATTGGTAGCAGGGGGAATCGGCAATGAGCAGTTCTTC. Protein product: CASRPLVAGGIGNEQFF. The chain joins TRBV5-1 to TRBJ2-1; 7 nucleotides line up with TRBD1. CDR3 size: 17 residues. Germline trimming cut 5 bases from V and 6 bases from J; bases unmatched to any gene: 17. Germline V gene sequence: CDR1 SGHRS, CDR2 YFSETQ.

This clone occurred once. The chain has TRBV7-8 and TRBJ1-1; D gene ambiguous. The germline V gene encodes CDR1 SGHVS and CDR2 FQNEAQ. The V and J ends lost 0 bases and 2 bases respectively, with 10 bases between them. CDR3 size: 15 residues. CDR3 protein: CASSLAGAGNTEAFF. CDR3 in DNA: TGTGCCAGCAGCTTAGCGGGTGCGGGAAACACTGAAGCTTTCTTT. The full variable domain, in which reference TRBV7-8 and TRBJ1-1 provide the parts outside the CDR3, is GAGVSQSPRYKVAKRGQDVALRCDPISGHVSLFWYQQALGQGPEFLTYFQNEAQLDKSGLPSDRFFAERPEGSVSTLKIQRTQQEDSAVYLCASSLAGAGNTEAFFGQGTRLTVV.

The CDR3, as DNA: TGTGCCAGCAGCTTGTATCCGGGACAGGGTATAGGCTACACCTTC. Protein product: CASSLYPGQGIGYTF. The V call is TRBV5-7, the J call TRBJ1-2, with 9 bases identical to TRBD1. TRBV5-7 is an ORF for which the function is uncertain. The trim removed 1 base at V and 8 bases at J, leaving 9 bases unmatched. The CDR3 is 15 residues long.